One and the same sample provided the 26 T cell receptor beta chains below, sequenced in a study of cytomegalovirus exposure and HLA in healthy donors. PCR used 60 Vbeta primers and 13 Jbeta primers. Assay: immunoSEQ multiplex PCR; the TCRdb copy retains only in-frame clones and omits some. The sample includes over 150,000 clones, 60% to 80% seen only once; the top ten take 1.6%. Sequencing used PBMCs. These receptors were taken from a woman in her late teens or twenties in good health and CMV-seronegative.

The chain carries TRBV5-1 and TRBJ2-7, with 12 bases identical to TRBD2. Germline V gene data show CDR1 as SGHRS and CDR2 as YFSETQ. The CDR3 runs to 19 residues. After removal of 4 bases from V and 1 base from J, the junction contained 15 bases not matched to a gene. CDR3 amino acids: CASSPVRTSGALGSYEQYF. The DNA for the CDR3 is TGCGCCAGCAGCCCGGTCAGGACTAGCGGGGCCCTGGGGTCCTACGAGCAGTACTTC.

There are a few counts of this clone. The rearrangement uses TRBV6-1 and TRBJ1-4; 7 bases match TRBD1. The CDR3 loop spans 13 amino acids. Germline V gives CDR1 MNHNS, CDR2 SASEGT. With V trimmed by 6 bases and J by 8 bases, 6 bases remained unmatched. The CDR3: CASSGQGGEKLFF. CDR3 DNA sequence: TGTGCCAGCAGCGGGCAGGGGGGCGAAAAACTGTTTTTT.

The chain employs TRBV6-4 and TRBJ2-1; TRBD2 aligns across 8 bases. J was trimmed by 9 bases and V by 3 bases; bases with no gene match: 10. The CDR3 totals 15 residues. Looked up from germline, CDR1 is MRHNA and CDR2 is SNTAGT. The CDR3 coding sequence is TGTGCCAGCAGTGAATCCAGCGGGGGTGGTGGTGAGCAGTTCTTC. It codes for CASSESSGGGGEQFF.

For the CDR3, the DNA is TGTGCCAGCAGCCCCGGGGGGAATGAGCAGTTCTTC. Translation gives CASSPGGNEQFF. V gene TRBV7-3 combines with J gene TRBJ2-1; TRBD2 agrees at 7 bases. The ends lost 5 bases at V and 7 bases at J; junction bases unmatched: 2. CDR1 and CDR2 (germline): SGHTA, FQGTGA. The CDR3 consists of 12 residues.

V gene TRBV5-1 combines with J gene TRBJ1-2; 7 bases fit TRBD1. CDR3 length: 17 residues. V lost 2 bases to trimming and J lost 1 base; unmatched junction nucleotides: 11. In germline, CDR1 is SGHRS, CDR2 YFSETQ. CDR3 amino acids: CASSFSRDSLFNYGYTF. Here the CDR3 DNA reads TGCGCCAGCAGCTTCTCCAGGGACAGTTTATTTAACTATGGCTACACCTTC.

J is TRBJ1-2 and V is TRBV6-1; 9 positions match TRBD1. Trimming took 2 bases from V and 5 from J; bases not matched to a gene: 6. CDR3 length: 15 residues. Per the germline V gene, CDR1 is MNHNS and CDR2 is SASEGT. The CDR3: CASSEQGQGWYGYTF. For the CDR3, the DNA is TGTGCCAGCAGTGAACAGGGACAGGGTTGGTATGGCTACACCTTC.

This clone has only a few counts. V is TRBV25-1 and J is TRBJ1-6, with a tentative D call TRBD1 (6 bases). The V gene lost 1 base and the J gene lost 8 bases, with 15 bases spanning the gap. This CDR3 spans 16 amino acids. Germline loops: CDR1 MGHDK, CDR2 SYGVNS. CDR3 in DNA: TGTGCCAGCAGTGAATCAGGGGCAGGGTCGTATTCACCCCTCCACTTT. It is translated as CASSESGAGSYSPLHF.

The CDR3 coding sequence is TGTGCCAGCAGGGTCACGGCAGGAAGGGGTAGCAATCAGCCCCAGCATTTT. This codes for CASRVTAGRGSNQPQHF. The chain combines TRBV2 with TRBJ1-5; tentatively, D is TRBD1 (5 bases). CDR1 and CDR2 from the germline V gene are SNHLY and FYNNEI. This CDR3 spans 17 amino acids. Trimming cost V 6 bases and J 0 bases, with 18 bases left between them. The entire variable domain, with the rest obtained from reference TRBV2 and TRBJ1-5, is as follows: EPEVTQTPSHQVTQMGQEVILRCVPISNHLYFYWYRQILGQKVEFLVSFYNNEISEKSEIFDDQFSVERPDGSNFTLKIRSTKLEDSAMYFCASRVTAGRGSNQPQHFGDGTRLSIL.

The V call is TRBV18, the J call TRBJ1-6, with TRBD1 matching over 7 bases. Germline V gives CDR1 KGHSH, CDR2 LQKENI. CDR3 size: 16 residues. Trimming removed 2 bases from V and 4 bases from J; junction bases left unmatched: 5. CDR3 sequence (DNA): TGTGCCAGCTCACCAGGGACAGAAATTTATAATTCACCCCTCCACTTT. Translated: CASSPGTEIYNSPLHF.

V is TRBV2 and J is TRBJ1-2; D is unresolved. The CDR3 is 12 residues long. V was shortened by 4 bases and J by 8 bases, with 11 bases between the two germline ends. Germline V CDR1 and CDR2: SNHLY, FYNNEI. The CDR3 region is CASSATVWGYTF. The CDR3 DNA sequence: TGTGCCAGCAGTGCTACAGTATGGGGCTACACCTTC.

This chain connects TRBV2 to TRBJ1-6; D may be TRBD1 (6 bases). Germline V gene sequence: CDR1 SNHLY, CDR2 FYNNEI. V lost 6 bases and J 5 bases, leaving 14 bases between the germline ends. The CDR3 has 15 amino acids. CDR3 protein: CASRGNQGNNSPLHF. The CDR3 DNA sequence: TGTGCCAGCAGAGGAAACCAGGGGAATAATTCACCCCTCCACTTT.

This chain links TRBV6-1 with TRBJ2-3; 13 bases line up with TRBD2. CDR1 is MNHNS, CDR2 SASEGT, per germline. This CDR3 has 15 amino acids. With V trimmed by 4 bases and J by 4 bases, 2 bases remained unmatched. In DNA, the CDR3 is TGTGCCAGCAGTGTTACTAGCGGGGGGGCAGATACGCAGTATTTT. Its protein is CASSVTSGGADTQYF.

This clone was detected only a few times. The chain links TRBV5-6 to TRBJ1-2, with 9 bases identical to TRBD1. Germline CDR1 is SGHDT and CDR2 is YYEEEE. V lost 3 bases and J lost 8; bases outside the gene matches: 5. This CDR3 comprises 13 residues. CDR3 amino acids: CASSSQGAGGYTF. CDR3 DNA: TGTGCCAGCAGCTCACAGGGGGCTGGCGGCTACACCTTC.

The CDR3 reads CSVGVSPLGGNEQFF. The CDR3 nucleotides read TGCAGCGTTGGGGTTTCACCCTTAGGAGGGAATGAGCAGTTCTTC. This sequence joins TRBV29-1 and TRBJ2-1, with D tentatively TRBD2 (6 bases). The ends were cut back, 4 bases at V and 7 bases at J, with 20 bases in the middle. The CDR3 spans 15 residues. Per germline, CDR1 SQVTM and CDR2 ANQGSEA.

The V and J genes are TRBV19 and TRBJ2-4; TRBD1 aligns across 7 bases. CDR1 LNHDA and CDR2 SQIVND come from the germline V gene (reference sequence). With V trimmed by 5 bases and J by 5 bases, 9 bases remained unmatched. The CDR3 spans 15 residues. This CDR3 reads CASSPGRTGENIQYF. The CDR3 DNA sequence: TGTGCCAGTAGTCCAGGGCGGACAGGTGAAAACATTCAGTACTTC.

This clone was seen just once. The V call is TRBV19, the J call TRBJ1-5; 8 positions agree with TRBD1. V dropped 8 bases and J dropped 3; count of bases not matched to a gene: 6. The CDR3 sequence is 14 residues long. In germline, CDR1 is LNHDA, CDR2 SQIVND (reference sequence). The CDR3 reads CASGMGQDNQPQHF. CDR3 DNA: TGTGCCAGTGGGATGGGACAGGACAATCAGCCCCAGCATTTT.

The chain links TRBV13 to TRBJ2-3; the match to TRBD2 covers 10 bases. The CDR3 runs to 19 residues. Per germline, CDR1 PRHDT and CDR2 FYEKMQ (reference sequence). V was clipped by 5 bases and J by 4 bases; unmatched bases: 18. The CDR3 region is CASSLVLGGLAFGADTQYF. The CDR3 coding sequence is TGTGCCAGCAGCCTAGTCTTGGGGGGACTAGCGTTTGGTGCAGATACGCAGTATTTT.

This clone came up a few times. The genes are TRBV7-9 and TRBJ1-6; D is perhaps TRBD1 (5 bases). Germline V gene sequence: CDR1 SEHNR, CDR2 FQNEAQ (reference sequence). There are 14 residues in the CDR3. V was cut by 3 bases and J by 10 bases, with 13 bases left in between. The CDR3 DNA reads as TGTGCCAGCAGCTTTGGGAGGGGTGGCTCACCCCTCCACTTT. Encoded protein: CASSFGRGGSPLHF.

The chain couples TRBV28 to TRBJ1-5, with 9 bases identical to TRBD1. This CDR3 has 16 amino acids. Losses at the gene ends were 1 base for V and 4 bases for J; bases not matched to a gene: 5. Per germline, CDR1 MDHEN and CDR2 SYDVKM. The chain's CDR3 is CASSLYGTGFNQPQHF. CDR3 bases: TGTGCCAGCAGTTTATATGGGACAGGGTTTAATCAGCCCCAGCATTTT. Using reference TRBV28 and TRBJ1-5 for the parts outside the CDR3, the full variable domain is DVKVTQSSRYLVKRTGEKVFLECVQDMDHENMFWYRQDPGLGLRLIYFSYDVKMKEKGDIPEGYSVSREKKERFSLILESASTNQTSMYLCASSLYGTGFNQPQHFGDGTRLSIL.

The rearrangement joins TRBV27 to TRBJ2-7, with D perhaps matching TRBD2 (6 bases). There are 14 residues in the CDR3. Deletions cut 1 base from V and 5 bases from J, with 12 bases between. Germline values: CDR1 MNHEY, CDR2 SMNVEV (reference sequence). The CDR3: CASSLWRGEDEQYF. Written as DNA, the CDR3 is TGTGCCAGCAGTTTATGGAGAGGGGAGGACGAGCAGTACTTC.

This clone was found a few times. CDR3: CASSQGVAGFSDTQYF. CDR3 bases: TGCGCCAGCAGCCAAGGGGTAGCGGGGTTCTCAGATACGCAGTATTTT. The V call is TRBV4-1, the J call TRBJ2-3, with TRBD2 matching 8 bases. Germline lookup yields CDR1 MGHRA and CDR2 YSYEKL. The ends lost 1 base at V and 4 bases at J; junction bases unmatched: 7. The CDR3 is 16 residues long.

The chain carries TRBV28 and TRBJ2-7; 8 nucleotides match TRBD1. This CDR3 contains 14 residues. CDR1 and CDR2 from the germline V gene are MDHEN and SYDVKM. Germline trimming cut 7 bases from V and 5 bases from J; bases unmatched to any gene: 10. The CDR3 DNA sequence: TGTGCCAGCAATCAGGAAGCAGGGGGCAACGAGCAGTACTTC. Translation gives CASNQEAGGNEQYF.

The table lists this clone with a count of one. DNA of the CDR3: TGTGCCAGCAGCTTAGTCGGCTGGGGGGTCAAAGAGACCCAGTACTTC. This translates into CASSLVGWGVKETQYF. This sequence joins TRBV7-3 and TRBJ2-5, with D perhaps TRBD2 (6 bases). V was trimmed by 2 bases and J by 3 bases, leaving 16 bases between them. CDR1 is SGHTA and CDR2 is FQGTGA in the germline V gene. This CDR3 contains 16 residues.

This chain connects TRBV19 to TRBJ2-1, with TRBD1 matching over 7 bases. This CDR3 is 14 amino acids long. CDR1 is LNHDA and CDR2 is SQIVND in the germline V gene (reference sequence). The junction had 8 bases not matched to a gene; V was cut back by 5 bases and J by 7 bases. The CDR3 loop reads CASSGAGGLNEQFF. The DNA of the CDR3 is TGTGCCAGTAGTGGAGCAGGGGGTCTGAATGAGCAGTTCTTC.

The V gene is TRBV7-8, the J gene TRBJ1-4; the match to TRBD1 covers 7 bases. Germline V gene data show CDR1 as SGHVS and CDR2 as FQNEAQ. The CDR3 loop spans 17 amino acids. Unmatched junction bases numbered 10, after V lost 4 bases and J lost 2 bases. The DNA of the CDR3 is TGTGCCAGCAGCTCGGACAGGAGAATTGTGACTAATGAAAAACTGTTTTTT. Protein product: CASSSDRRIVTNEKLFF. Based on the CDR3 plus reference TRBV7-8 and TRBJ1-4, the full variable domain is GAGVSQSPRYKVAKRGQDVALRCDPISGHVSLFWYQQALGQGPEFLTYFQNEAQLDKSGLPSDRFFAERPEGSVSTLKIQRTQQEDSAVYLCASSSDRRIVTNEKLFFGSGTQLSVL.

The chain has TRBV11-1 and TRBJ1-6; tentatively, D is TRBD1 (6 bases). The CDR3 spans 14 residues. The V and J ends lost 6 bases and 7 bases respectively, with 13 bases between them. Germline V gene data show CDR1 as SGHAT and CDR2 as FQDESV (reference sequence). CDR3 coding DNA: TGTGCCAGCAGACAGGGCCTCGAAAATTCACCCCTCCACTTT. This gives the protein CASRQGLENSPLHF.